The source of this T cell receptor beta chain is a study of PD-1 blockade in classical Hodgkin lymphoma. Whole-study results and caveats: Nothing has yet pinned down what causes the repertoire differences, possibly disease activity or prior therapy.

This sample's time point: newly diagnosed, previously untreated cHL patient sample. Negative magnetic selection isolated CD4+ T cells from thawed PBMCs. Between the trimmed V and J ends, which lost 4 bases and 3 bases, there was a span of 14 bases. Per the germline V gene, CDR1 is SGHDT and CDR2 is YYEEEE. The CDR3 totals 15 residues. Assay: immunoSEQ multiplex PCR; the TCRdb copy retains only in-frame clones and omits some. The repertoire holds some 23,000 clones, with under 95% as singletons. Points on this clone: Its specificity is not known.

Sequenced material: CD4+ T cells from blood. This clonotype was obtained from a human donor with classical Hodgkin lymphoma. J is TRBJ1-5 and V is TRBV5-6; D uncertain. The CDR3 loop reads CASSPLSTDNQPQHF. In DNA, the CDR3 is TGTGCCAGCAGCCCTTTATCGACGGACAATCAGCCCCAGCATTTT.